The entry below gives a single TCR beta chain sequence along with its context. This record comes from a study of blood T cell repertoires in COVID-19. The wider study: COVID-19 samples from acute and convalescent phases originated in the United States, Italy and Spain. PBMCs, B-cell-depleted T cells, or T cells provided the cDNA or gDNA that made up the material.

Original processing methods: How many nucleated cells were present was estimated from reference gene primer amplification. Profiling relied on immunoSEQ multiplex PCR, and the TCRdb table lists in-frame clones only, not all of them. V and J calls and clone size are those listed in that table; D and trimming were worked out from the DNA. The table records fewer than 300,000 clones, 85% to 90% of them present only once. The germline V gene encodes CDR1 MNHNS and CDR2 SASEGT. Trimming pared 2 bases from V and 2 bases from J, leaving 10 bases between. The length of the CDR3 is 14 residues. This clonotype was obtained from a man aged 30 to 39 with acute or convalescent COVID-19. The material sequenced was peripheral blood. V is TRBV6-1 and J is TRBJ2-7, with a weak D call TRBD1 (5 bases). The CDR3 is CASSEPRVAYEQYF. The CDR3 DNA is TGTGCCAGCAGTGAACCCAGGGTGGCCTACGAGCAGTACTTC.